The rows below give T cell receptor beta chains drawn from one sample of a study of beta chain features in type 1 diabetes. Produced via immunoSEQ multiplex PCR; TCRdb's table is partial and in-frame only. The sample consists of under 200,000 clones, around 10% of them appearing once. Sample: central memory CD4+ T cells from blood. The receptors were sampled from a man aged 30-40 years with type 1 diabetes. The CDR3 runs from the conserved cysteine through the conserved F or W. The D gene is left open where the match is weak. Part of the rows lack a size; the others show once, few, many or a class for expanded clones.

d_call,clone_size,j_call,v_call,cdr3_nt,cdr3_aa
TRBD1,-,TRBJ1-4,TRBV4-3,TGCGCCAGCAGCCAAGATTATTTCTCGACAGGGCCTAATGAAAAACTGTTTTTT,CASSQDYFSTGPNEKLFF
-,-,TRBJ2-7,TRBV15,TGTGCCACCAGTACACAGGGCTACGAGCAGTACTTC,CATSTQGYEQYF
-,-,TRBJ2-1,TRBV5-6,TGTGCCAGCAGACTATTCGATGAGCAGTTCTTC,CASRLFDEQFF
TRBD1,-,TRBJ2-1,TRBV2,TGTGCCAGCAGTGAAGCGAGTTTCGGGACAGGGGTGAGGTTTACCCGAGGTCAGCAGTTCTTC,CASSEASFGTGVRFTRGQQFF
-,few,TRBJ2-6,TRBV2,TGTGCCAGCAGTGTTAGCTCTGGGGCCAACGTCCTGACTTTC,CASSVSSGANVLTF
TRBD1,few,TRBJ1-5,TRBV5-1,TGCGCCAGCAGGGGGGGACAGGGGGACAATCAGCCCCAGCATTTT,CASRGGQGDNQPQHF
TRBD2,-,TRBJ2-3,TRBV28,TGTGCCAGCAGTTTCGGGGGGGTAGCAAATACGCAGTATTTT,CASSFGGVANTQYF
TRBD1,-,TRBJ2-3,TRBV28,TGTGCCACACAGGGGGTGGATACGCAGTATTTT,CATQGVDTQYF
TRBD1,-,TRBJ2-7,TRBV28,TGTGCCAGCAGTAAACCGGGACAGGGGGTTTACGAGCAGTACTTC,CASSKPGQGVYEQYF
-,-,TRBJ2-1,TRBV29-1,TGCAGCGTTGGTTTCTTCAATGAGCAGTTCTTC,CSVGFFNEQFF
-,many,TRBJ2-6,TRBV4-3,TGCGCCAGCAGCCTCGGGGACAACTCTGGGGCCAACGTCCTGACTTTC,CASSLGDNSGANVLTF
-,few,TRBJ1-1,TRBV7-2,TGTGCCAGCAGCTCAACACACACCATGAACACTGAAGCTTTCTTT,CASSSTHTMNTEAFF
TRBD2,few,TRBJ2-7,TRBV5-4,TGTGCCAGCAGCCTCATATCGAGTAGCGGGAGTACCCTATTC,CASSLISSSGSTLF
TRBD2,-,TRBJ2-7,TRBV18,TGTGCCAGCTCACGTAGGGGACTAGCGGGAGGGCCGAGCTCCTACGAGCAGTACTTC,CASSRRGLAGGPSSYEQYF
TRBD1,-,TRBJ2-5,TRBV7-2,TGTGCCAGCAGCTTTGGGCAGGGGGAAGAGACCCAGTACTTC,CASSFGQGEETQYF
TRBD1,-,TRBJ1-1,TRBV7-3,TGTGCCAGCAGCTCGACAGGGGAAACTGAAGCTTTCTTT,CASSSTGETEAFF
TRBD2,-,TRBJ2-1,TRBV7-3,TGTGCCAGCAGCTTAAGAGGCGGGGGGGCCAATGAGCAGTTCTTC,CASSLRGGGANEQFF
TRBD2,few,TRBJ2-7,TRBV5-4,TGTGCCAGCAGCTCCAGGACTAGCGGGACCTACGAGCAGTACTTC,CASSSRTSGTYEQYF
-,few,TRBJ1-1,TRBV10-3,TGTGCCATCAGTGAGTCAGGGGTAGGGGCTGAAGCTTTCTTT,CAISESGVGAEAFF
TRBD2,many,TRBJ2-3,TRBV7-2,TGTGCCAGCAGCCTAGCGGGAGTGGATACGCAGTATTTT,CASSLAGVDTQYF
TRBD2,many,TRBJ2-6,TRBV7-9,TGTGCCAGCAGCTTAGTGGGGGGGACCGGGGCCAACGTCCTGACTTTC,CASSLVGGTGANVLTF
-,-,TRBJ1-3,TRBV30,TGTGCCTGGAGTGTAAGGGGATACGCCGGAAACACCATATATTTT,CAWSVRGYAGNTIYF
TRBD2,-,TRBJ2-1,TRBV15,TGTGCCACCAGCCCAGCGGGAGGCTCAAATGAGCAGTTCTTC,CATSPAGGSNEQFF
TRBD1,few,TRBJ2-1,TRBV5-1,TGCGCCAGCAGCCGACAGGGTGTGGGAGATGAGCAGTTCTTC,CASSRQGVGDEQFF
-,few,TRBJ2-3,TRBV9,TGTGCCAGCAGCGTGTCCCCTAGCACAGATACGCAGTATTTT,CASSVSPSTDTQYF
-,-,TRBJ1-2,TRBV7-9,TGTGCCAGCAGCCCGACCCCAGTTAACAGGCATGGCTACACCTTC,CASSPTPVNRHGYTF
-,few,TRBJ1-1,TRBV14,TGTGCCAGCAAGTTCTTGGGCCTCGGGGGCACTGAAGCTTTCTTT,CASKFLGLGGTEAFF
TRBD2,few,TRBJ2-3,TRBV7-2,TGTGCCAGCAGCCCTCGACTAGCGGGAGCTGCAGATACGCAGTATTTT,CASSPRLAGAADTQYF
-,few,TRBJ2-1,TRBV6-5,TGTGCCAGCAGTTACAGAGATGAGCAGTTCTTC,CASSYRDEQFF
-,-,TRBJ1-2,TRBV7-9,TGTGCCAGCGGCTTACCCGGGGGGTATGGCTACACCTTC,CASGLPGGYGYTF
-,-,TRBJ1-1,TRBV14,TGTGCCAGCACAAGGGAGGAGTTTTGGGGGTCTGAAGCTTTCTTT,CASTREEFWGSEAFF
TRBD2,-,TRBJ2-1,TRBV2,TGTGCCAGCAGTACCCTAGCGGGACGGAGGAATGAGCAGTTCTTC,CASSTLAGRRNEQFF
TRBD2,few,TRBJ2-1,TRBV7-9,TGTGCCAGCATGGGCGGGAGTCGGACCTACAATGAGCAGTTCTTC,CASMGGSRTYNEQFF
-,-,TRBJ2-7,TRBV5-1,TGCGCCAGCAGCCCCCAGGGCTCCTACGAGCAGTACTTC,CASSPQGSYEQYF
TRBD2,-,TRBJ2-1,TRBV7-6,TGTGCCAGCAGCATAGCGGGAGGGCCGGAAAATGAGCAGTTCTTC,CASSIAGGPENEQFF
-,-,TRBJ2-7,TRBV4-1,TGCGCCAGCAGCCAACCATGGAGCTCCTACGAGCAGTACTTC,CASSQPWSSYEQYF
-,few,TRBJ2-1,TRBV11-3,TGTGCCAGCAGCCAAATGGGGCGGAATGAGCAGTTCTTC,CASSQMGRNEQFF
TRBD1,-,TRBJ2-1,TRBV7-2,TGTGCCAGCAGCTCGCCTGAACCCGGGACAGGGAGCTACAATGAGCAGTTCTTC,CASSSPEPGTGSYNEQFF
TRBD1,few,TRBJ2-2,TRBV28,TGTGCCAGCAGTTTCCTGAGGGGGCGCACCGGGGAGCTGTTTTTT,CASSFLRGRTGELFF
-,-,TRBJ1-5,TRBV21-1,TGTGCCAGGATCATCTATAGCAATCAGCCCCAGCATTTT,CARIIYSNQPQHF
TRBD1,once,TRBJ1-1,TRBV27,TGTGCCAGCAGCCACGACAGGGGTGAAGCTTTCTTT,CASSHDRGEAFF
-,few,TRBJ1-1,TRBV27,TGTGCCAGCAGTTTTCGGGGGTCCAACACTGAAGCTTTCTTT,CASSFRGSNTEAFF
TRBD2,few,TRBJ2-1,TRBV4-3,TGCGCCAGCAGCCAAGATTTGGGAACCGGGACTAGGCTCAATGAGCAGTTCTTC,CASSQDLGTGTRLNEQFF
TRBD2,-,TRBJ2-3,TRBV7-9,TGTGCCAGCAGCTTCGGCGGGAGTTTGACAGATACGCAGTATTTT,CASSFGGSLTDTQYF
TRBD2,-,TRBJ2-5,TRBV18,TGTGCCAGCTCACCACCAGGACTAGCGGGAGGCCAAGAGACCCAGTACTTC,CASSPPGLAGGQETQYF